This T cell receptor (beta chain) was identified during a study of radiotherapy plus CTLA-4 blockade in lung cancer. In germline, CDR1 is MGHRA, CDR2 YSYEKL. V lost 0 bases, J lost 2 bases, and 5 bases lay in between. The CDR3 runs 13 residues. This clone was detected a few times. Only in-frame clones appear in the TCRdb table, and some are missing; sequencing was by immunoSEQ multiplex PCR. The sample contains around 90,000 clones, roughly 80% of which appear only once. V usage is TRBV4-1 and J usage is TRBJ2-7; D is uncertain. This receptor was taken from a human donor with non-small cell lung cancer who had stable disease on radiotherapy plus ipilimumab. Sequencing was performed on peripheral blood, taken from a patient treated with radiotherapy plus ipilimumab. Here the CDR3 reads CASSQDRPYEQYF. The CDR3 DNA reads TGCGCCAGCAGCCAAGACCGCCCCTACGAGCAGTACTTC.